This passage covers 6 T cell receptor beta chains from one sample sequenced in a study of cytotoxic CD8 clonotypes in ibrutinib-treated CLL (dated by TCRdb to the early 2020s). Receptors were amplified or captured by the immunoSEQ multiplex PCR assay. Here the immuneACCESS table is served through TCRdb, limited to in-frame sequences with V and J called. Missing clones are a known gap in these copies; in checked studies unresolved V genes cover under half, and the rest lacks a known reason. The sample table holds approximately 330,000 clones, of which about 80% were seen once. The top ten hold 6.7% of the sample. The material was PBMCs, obtained before ibrutinib treatment. The source is a human donor with chronic lymphocytic leukemia.

The rearrangement links TRBV28 to TRBJ1-4; 8 bases are shared with TRBD1. Germline trimming cut 5 bases from V and 6 bases from J; bases unmatched to any gene: 11. The V gene's germline CDR1 is MDHEN and CDR2 SYDVKM. This CDR3 is 16 amino acids long. CDR3 nucleotides: TGTGCCAGCAGTCCCCGATTCAGGGGGCGAGATGAAAAACTGTTTTTT. Its translation: CASSPRFRGRDEKLFF.

This sequence joins TRBV7-3 and TRBJ1-1; D uncertain. V gave up 2 bases and J gave up 4 bases, with 11 bases separating them. The CDR3 sequence is 14 residues long. Germline loops: CDR1 SGHTA, CDR2 FQGTGA. The CDR3 spells CASSLYEGSTEAFF. The CDR3 DNA sequence: TGTGCCAGCAGCTTATACGAAGGTAGCACTGAAGCTTTCTTT.

This clone was found a few times. The CDR3 DNA is TGTGCCAGCATACGAGGAACTGGAAACACCATATATTTT. It codes for CASIRGTGNTIYF. This sequence joins TRBV28 and TRBJ1-3; D is undetermined. Trimming shortened V by 7 bases and J by 2 bases, and 9 bases separated the two germline ends. This CDR3 has 13 residues. CDR1 is MDHEN, CDR2 SYDVKM, per germline.

This clone showed up just once. The chain is built from TRBV27 and TRBJ2-1; D remains ambiguous. CDR1 and CDR2 from the germline V gene are MNHEY and SMNVEV (reference sequence). The CDR3 totals 14 residues. V was trimmed by 7 bases and J by 7 bases, leaving 17 bases between them. The CDR3 bases are TGTGCCAGCAAGACATTATCGAGCGTTAATGAGCAGTTCTTC. Its protein is CASKTLSSVNEQFF.

V and J are TRBV28 and TRBJ2-3; a weak D match, TRBD2 (6 bases). Germline CDR1 reads MDHEN; CDR2 reads SYDVKM. The CDR3 has 15 amino acids. The germline V and J ends were trimmed by 2 bases and 3 bases, with 12 bases remaining between them. The CDR3 sequence is CASSLAGFGTDTQYF. The DNA of the CDR3 is TGTGCCAGCAGTTTAGCGGGGTTCGGAACAGATACGCAGTATTTT.

There are a few counts of this clone. The chain joins TRBV5-1 to TRBJ1-1; the D gene is possibly TRBD1 (6 bases). The V end lost 4 bases, the J end lost 4 bases, and 14 bases lay between the germline ends. The germline V gene has CDR1 SGHRS and CDR2 YFSETQ. This CDR3 region has 14 residues. Here the CDR3 reads CASSLQGSSTEAFF. CDR3 DNA: TGCGCCAGCAGCCTACAGGGTAGTAGCACTGAAGCTTTCTTT. Filled out from reference TRBV5-1 and TRBJ1-1, the complete variable domain reads KAGVTQTPRYLIKTRGQQVTLSCSPISGHRSVSWYQQTPGQGLQFLFEYFSETQRNKGNFPGRFSGRQFSNSRSEMNVSTLELGDSALYLCASSLQGSSTEAFFGQGTRLTVV.